This TCR beta chain was observed in a study of Ad26.COV2.S vaccination and SARS-CoV-2 variants. The CDR3 loop spans 18 amino acids. The V segment lost 5 bases and the J segment 0 bases; nucleotides outside the gene matches: 11. From germline, CDR1 is MNHEY and CDR2 SVGEGT. Measured with immunoSEQ multiplex PCR; TCRdb has only the in-frame clones, and not every one. Among about 680,000 clones listed, 70% to 90% were seen once. Treatment reported: 19 received Ad26.COV2.S at low or high dose, single or two shots; roughly five received placebo; per-sample allocation not given. It was on day 63 after the first vaccine or placebo injection that samples were taken. An Ad26 vector expressing Wuhan-strain SARS-CoV-2 spike served as the vaccine.

The sequenced sample was peripheral blood, obtained in a trial of Ad26.COV2.S vaccine versus placebo. This chain connects TRBV6-2 or TRBV6-3 to TRBJ2-3; 10 bases agree with TRBD2. The origin of this receptor is a person aged 18 to 65 who received the Ad26.COV2.S COVID-19 vaccine or a placebo. The CDR3 DNA reads as TGTGCCAGCAGTAGTAGCGGGGGGCCTAGTTCTAGCACAGATACGCAGTATTTT. This codes for CASSSSGGPSSSTDTQYF.